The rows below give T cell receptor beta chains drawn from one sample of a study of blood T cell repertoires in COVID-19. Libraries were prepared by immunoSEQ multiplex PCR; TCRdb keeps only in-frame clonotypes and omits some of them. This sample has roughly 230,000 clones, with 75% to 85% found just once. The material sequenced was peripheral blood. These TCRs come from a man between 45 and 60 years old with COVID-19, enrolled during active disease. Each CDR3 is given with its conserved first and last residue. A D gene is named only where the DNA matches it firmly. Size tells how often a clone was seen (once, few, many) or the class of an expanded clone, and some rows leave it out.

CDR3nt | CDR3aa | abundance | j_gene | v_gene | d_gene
TGTGCCAGCAGCTTCGGGAGCCTGGGAGATACGCAGTATTTT | CASSFGSLGDTQYF | . | TRBJ2-3 | TRBV7-3 | .
TGTGCCAGCAGTGTCCGGCGGGGGGCCAGCTCCTACAATGAGCAGTTCTTC | CASSVRRGASSYNEQFF | . | TRBJ2-1 | TRBV6-4 | TRBD2
TGCGCCAGCAGCTCCAGTACAGGGGAGGTCGGGGAGCTGTTTTTT | CASSSSTGEVGELFF | . | TRBJ2-2 | TRBV5-1 | .
TGTGCCAGCAGCTTAGCGGCGGTCATGAACACTGAAGCTTTCTTT | CASSLAAVMNTEAFF | . | TRBJ1-1 | TRBV7-9 | .
TGTGCCAGCAGCCAAGGGACAGGGGCAACGGATGAGCAGTTCTTC | CASSQGTGATDEQFF | . | TRBJ2-1 | TRBV3-1/TRBV3-2 | TRBD1
TGTGCCAGCAGTCAAGGACATCTTGGGAATCAGCCCCAGCATTTT | CASSQGHLGNQPQHF | . | TRBJ1-5 | TRBV27 | .
TGTGCCAGCAGCGCCCGACAGGGGGAGAGGGAGACCCAGTACTTC | CASSARQGERETQYF | . | TRBJ2-5 | TRBV7-3 | TRBD1
TGTGCCAGCAGTCCCCGACCCGGGACTTACCTCTCTGGGGCCAACGTCCTGACTTTC | CASSPRPGTYLSGANVLTF | once | TRBJ2-6 | TRBV27 | .
TGTGCCAGCAACGAGCGGGGGACTTACAATGAGCAGTTCTTC | CASNERGTYNEQFF | . | TRBJ2-1 | TRBV10-3 | TRBD2
TGTGCCAGTAGTTTACCGGGACTCACGTCGCCTATTGGCTACACCTTC | CASSLPGLTSPIGYTF | . | TRBJ1-2 | TRBV19 | .
TGTGCCAGCAGCATCGACCGCGGGGGGAGTACAGATACGCAGTATTTT | CASSIDRGGSTDTQYF | . | TRBJ2-3 | TRBV9 | TRBD2
TGTGCCAGCAGCGTAGCGGGACTAGCGGGGGGGTTCACAGATACGCAGTATTTT | CASSVAGLAGGFTDTQYF | . | TRBJ2-3 | TRBV9 | TRBD2
TGTGCCAGCAGCTTAGCGGCGGGGACTGAAGCTTTCTTT | CASSLAAGTEAFF | . | TRBJ1-1 | TRBV13 | .
TGTGCCAGCAGCTTAGAAGGTGCCTCAGGTGGGTACGAGCAGTACTTC | CASSLEGASGGYEQYF | . | TRBJ2-7 | TRBV7-2 | .
TGTGCCAGCTCCGGACACCGCACCGGGGAGCTGTTTTTT | CASSGHRTGELFF | . | TRBJ2-2 | TRBV27 | .
TGTGCCAGCTCACCAAGGGGGGACGCGGGGGCTAACTATGGCTACACCTTC | CASSPRGDAGANYGYTF | once | TRBJ1-2 | TRBV18 | .
TGTGCCAGCAGCGGACAGGGGGGCTCCTACAATGAGCAGTTCTTC | CASSGQGGSYNEQFF | . | TRBJ2-1 | TRBV5-5 | TRBD1
TGTGCCAGCAGTTTTCGGGGGAGGGACACAGATACGCAGTATTTT | CASSFRGRDTDTQYF | . | TRBJ2-3 | TRBV27 | TRBD2
TGTGCCAGCAGCCCAGGACAAGGCAAAAACATTCAGTACTTC | CASSPGQGKNIQYF | few | TRBJ2-4 | TRBV7-9 | .
TGCGCCAGCAGCCCGAGGACAGGCGAAAATTCACCCCTCCACTTT | CASSPRTGENSPLHF | . | TRBJ1-6 | TRBV4-1 | TRBD1
TGTGCCACCAGTGACTGGGACACCTCTGGGCCCCAGCATTTT | CATSDWDTSGPQHF | few | TRBJ1-5 | TRBV24-1 | .
TGTGCCAGCAGCAAGAGCGGGGGGGCCGGAGATACGCAGTATTTT | CASSKSGGAGDTQYF | . | TRBJ2-3 | TRBV9 | TRBD2
TGCAGCGTTGATAGTCAGCGAACGTACAATGAGCAGTTCTTC | CSVDSQRTYNEQFF | . | TRBJ2-1 | TRBV29-1 | .
TGTGCCAGCAGCCGAACAGGGGATCGCACCGGGGAGCTGTTTTTT | CASSRTGDRTGELFF | . | TRBJ2-2 | TRBV5-5 | TRBD1
TGTGCCAGCAGCCCGCGGAGGTACAATGAGCAGTTCTTC | CASSPRRYNEQFF | few | TRBJ2-1 | TRBV7-9 | .
TGTGCCAGCAGACAGAACTATGGCTACACCTTC | CASRQNYGYTF | once | TRBJ1-2 | TRBV6-5 | .
TGTGCCAGCAGCTTACGGGGGAGCACTGAAGCTTTCTTT | CASSLRGSTEAFF | few | TRBJ1-1 | TRBV11-2 | .
TGTGCCAGCAGCGTAGCCCGGGATGACTATGGCTACACCTTC | CASSVARDDYGYTF | . | TRBJ1-2 | TRBV9 | .
TGTGCCAGCCGTGTGGACGCCGGAGGTAACACTGAAGCTTTCTTT | CASRVDAGGNTEAFF | . | TRBJ1-1 | TRBV2 | .
TGTGCCTGGAACCGGGACAGGGGATACACCTTC | CAWNRDRGYTF | . | TRBJ1-2 | TRBV30 | TRBD1
TGTGCCAGCACCCTAGTAGCCCTAGCGGGCACAGATACGCAGTATTTT | CASTLVALAGTDTQYF | . | TRBJ2-3 | TRBV11-2 | TRBD2
TGTGCCAGCAGGCCTGGACTAGAAATCTCAGATACGCAGTATTTT | CASRPGLEISDTQYF | . | TRBJ2-3 | TRBV6-5 | TRBD2
TGTGCCAGCAGCTTCACGACAGGGGCCTATGGCTACACCTTC | CASSFTTGAYGYTF | . | TRBJ1-2 | TRBV7-9 | TRBD1
TGCGCCAGCAGCGAGACAATGGGCGGGCAGCCCCAGCATTTT | CASSETMGGQPQHF | . | TRBJ1-5 | TRBV5-1 | .
TGTGCCAGCAGCAACCTAAGGAAAACAGGGCCAACTAATGAAAAACTGTTTTTT | CASSNLRKTGPTNEKLFF | . | TRBJ1-4 | TRBV3-1/TRBV3-2 | .
TGTGCCAGCAGCTTGAACGCCGGGACAGGGGTCATCAATGAGCAGTTCTTC | CASSLNAGTGVINEQFF | . | TRBJ2-1 | TRBV5-4 | TRBD1
TGCGCCAGCAGCCAAGATGAAGGACGGGGTTACGAGCAGTACTTC | CASSQDEGRGYEQYF | . | TRBJ2-7 | TRBV4-1 | .
TGTGCCAGCAGCGCGGGGAACACCGGGGAGCTGTTTTTT | CASSAGNTGELFF | . | TRBJ2-2 | TRBV9 | .
TGTGCCAGCAGCCAAGTACTAGCGGGGGCAGCGGATACGCAGTATTTT | CASSQVLAGAADTQYF | . | TRBJ2-3 | TRBV14 | TRBD2
TGCGCCAGCAGCTTGGCACGGCAGGGCTATGGCTACACCTTC | CASSLARQGYGYTF | . | TRBJ1-2 | TRBV5-1 | .
TGTGCCAGCAGTTTCAGCAGGGCCAGGTCGGACACCATATATTTT | CASSFSRARSDTIYF | . | TRBJ1-3 | TRBV6-5 | .
TGTGCCAGCAGACTAGGGACAGGGGGCAATCAGCCCCAGCATTTT | CASRLGTGGNQPQHF | . | TRBJ1-5 | TRBV6-5 | TRBD1
TGTGCCAGTAGCGAGACAGGGCTGAACACTGAAGCTTTCTTT | CASSETGLNTEAFF | once | TRBJ1-1 | TRBV19 | TRBD1
TGTGCCTGGAAATCCGGGACAGGGGGCGGCTACGAGCAGTACTTC | CAWKSGTGGGYEQYF | . | TRBJ2-7 | TRBV30 | TRBD1
TGTGCCAGCAGTCCGACAGGGAACTCCTACAATGAGCAGTTCTTC | CASSPTGNSYNEQFF | . | TRBJ2-1 | TRBV27 | TRBD1
TGCAGTGCCTGGAGGGAACAACTGTTTTTT | CSAWREQLFF | . | TRBJ1-4 | TRBV20-1 | .
TGTGCCAGAAGCTTCAGTTGGCAGAAAGAGACCCAGTACTTC | CARSFSWQKETQYF | . | TRBJ2-5 | TRBV5-3 | .
TGTGCCAGCAGCTTAGGCTACGGCGGGGGGGCTTCTGAGCAGTTCTTC | CASSLGYGGGASEQFF | . | TRBJ2-1 | TRBV7-6 | TRBD2